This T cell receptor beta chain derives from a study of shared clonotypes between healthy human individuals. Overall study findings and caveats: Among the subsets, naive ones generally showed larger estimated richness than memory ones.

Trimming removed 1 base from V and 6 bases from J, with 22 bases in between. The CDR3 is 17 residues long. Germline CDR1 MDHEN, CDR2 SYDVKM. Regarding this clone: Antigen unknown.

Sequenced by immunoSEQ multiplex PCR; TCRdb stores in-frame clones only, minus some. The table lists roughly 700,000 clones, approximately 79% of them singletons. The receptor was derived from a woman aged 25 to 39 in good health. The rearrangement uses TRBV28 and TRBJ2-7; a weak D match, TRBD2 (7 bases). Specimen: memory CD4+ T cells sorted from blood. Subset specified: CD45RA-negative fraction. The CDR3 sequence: CASSLLVGGTTGLEQYF. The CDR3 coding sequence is TGTGCCAGCAGTTTATTAGTAGGGGGGACTACCGGGCTCGAGCAGTACTTC.